The 17 T cell receptor beta chains reported below all come from one sample, sequenced in a study of blood T cell repertoires in COVID-19. This table comes from immunoSEQ multiplex PCR, and its TCRdb copy is limited to in-frame clones, with some not included. The table has over 75,000 clones, roughly four fifths seen once. Material: peripheral blood. The receptors originated from a man aged 65 to 85 with acute or convalescent COVID-19.

The chain couples TRBV25-1 to TRBJ1-5; D might be TRBD1 (6 bases). CDR3 size: 13 residues. CDR1 is MGHDK and CDR2 is SYGVNS in the germline V gene. Trimming took off 4 bases at V and 9 bases at J, with 13 bases between the two ends. The DNA for the CDR3 is TGTGCCAGCAGTGGGACAGAATCGGGGCCCCAGCATTTT. Residues: CASSGTESGPQHF.

The genes are TRBV4-3 and TRBJ2-7, with D possibly TRBD1 on 7 matching bases. The CDR3 is 16 amino acids. CDR1 is LGHNA, CDR2 YSLEER, per germline. V lost 0 bases and J 2 bases, leaving 14 bases between the germline ends. In DNA form, the CDR3 reads TGCGCCAGCAGCCAAGATGGAGGGGACAGCCCCTACGAGCAGTACTTC. Its translation is CASSQDGGDSPYEQYF.

J is TRBJ1-1 and V is TRBV27, with D tentatively TRBD1 (5 bases). CDR1 is MNHEY and CDR2 is SMNVEV in the germline V gene (reference sequence). This CDR3 is 14 amino acids long. The ends were cut back, 5 bases at V and 0 bases at J, with 10 bases in the middle. The CDR3 DNA sequence: TGTGCCAGCAGTGTCAGGGTACTGAACACTGAAGCTTTCTTT. Protein sequence: CASSVRVLNTEAFF.

V usage is TRBV10-3 and J usage is TRBJ2-5; TRBD2 agrees at 7 bases. Germline CDR1 is ENHRY and CDR2 is SYGVKD. This CDR3 has 15 amino acids. V shed 2 bases and J 2 bases; nucleotides not matched to a gene: 5. In DNA form, the CDR3 reads TGTGCCATCAGTGAGGGACTAGTAGTACAAGAGACCCAGTACTTC. Translating it yields CAISEGLVVQETQYF.

The chain couples TRBV27 to TRBJ2-1; tentatively, D is TRBD2 (5 bases). Trimming left V 6 bases short and J 10 bases short, with 16 bases between. Looked up from germline, CDR1 is MNHEY and CDR2 is SMNVEV (reference sequence). The CDR3 is made up of 13 amino acids. The CDR3 DNA reads TGTGCCAGCAGATTCCGGGAAACGGGGGAGCAGTTCTTC. This gives the protein CASRFRETGEQFF.

The chain is built from TRBV6-2 or TRBV6-3 and TRBJ1-1; TRBD1 might be the D (5 bases). CDR3 length: 16 amino acids. Trimming pared 2 bases from V and 1 base from J, leaving 14 bases between. CDR1 MNHEY and CDR2 SVGEGT come from the germline V gene. CDR3: CASSYPTRDENTEAFF. The CDR3 bases are TGTGCCAGCAGTTACCCCACGCGGGACGAGAACACTGAAGCTTTCTTT.

The chain joins TRBV11-2 to TRBJ1-1; D might be TRBD1 (6 bases). The CDR3 extends over 16 amino acids. From germline, CDR1 is SGHAT and CDR2 FQNNGV. V gave up 4 bases and J gave up 0 bases, with 15 bases separating them. CDR3 amino acids: CASSYGGGGMNTEAFF. CDR3 bases: TGTGCCAGCAGCTACGGCGGGGGCGGAATGAACACTGAAGCTTTCTTT.

The chain carries TRBV13 and TRBJ2-1, with TRBD2 matching 8 bases. In germline, CDR1 is PRHDT, CDR2 FYEKMQ (reference sequence). Trimming at V came to 7 bases and at J to 7 bases, leaving 6 bases not matched to a gene. The CDR3 covers 13 residues. The CDR3 DNA sequence: TGTGCCAGCACCGGGGGGGGCCGGAATGAGCAGTTCTTC. It translates to CASTGGGRNEQFF.

This CDR3 reads CASSQGQATGELFF. For the CDR3, the DNA is TGCGCCAGCAGCCAAGGGCAAGCGACCGGGGAGCTGTTTTTT. The gene calls are TRBV4-3 and TRBJ2-2; D is unclear. With 1 base removed from V and 5 bases from J, the gap between germline ends came to 8 bases. The V gene's germline CDR1 is LGHNA and CDR2 YSLEER. The CDR3 is made up of 14 amino acids.

This sequence joins TRBV7-6 and TRBJ2-5; TRBD2 agrees at 7 bases. CDR3 length: 21 amino acids. Germline V gene data show CDR1 as SGHVS and CDR2 as FNYEAQ. With 2 bases clipped from V and 1 base from J, the junction kept 22 bases outside the gene matches. CDR3 amino acids: CASSLRGLATSRNPSQETQYF. CDR3 DNA: TGTGCCAGCAGCTTAAGGGGTTTAGCGACTAGCAGAAATCCTAGCCAAGAGACCCAGTACTTC.

The chain has TRBV16 and TRBJ2-1; 13 bases agree with TRBD2. The CDR3 is 16 amino acids. Per the germline V gene, CDR1 is KGHSY and CDR2 is FQNENV. The trim removed 0 bases at V and 5 bases at J, leaving 1 base unmatched. CDR3 amino acids: CASSQSGTSGNNEQFF. CDR3 sequence (DNA): TGTGCCAGCAGCCAATCGGGGACTAGCGGGAACAATGAGCAGTTCTTC. Combining the CDR3 with reference TRBV16 and TRBJ2-1 gives the whole variable domain GEEVAQTPKHLVRGEGQKAKLYCAPIKGHSYVFWYQQVLKNEFKFLISFQNENVFDETGMPKERFSAKCLPNSPCSLEIQATKLEDSAVYFCASSQSGTSGNNEQFFGPGTRLTVL.

This clone was counted between two and nine times. The V gene is TRBV6-2 or TRBV6-3, the J gene TRBJ1-5; 8 nucleotides line up with TRBD1. The V and J ends lost 0 bases and 6 bases, in that order; junction bases with no gene match: 4. This CDR3 spans 15 amino acids. CDR1 and CDR2 (germline): MNHEY, SVGEGT. CDR3 amino acids: CASSYSQGARQPQHF. Written as DNA, the CDR3 is TGTGCCAGCAGTTACTCGCAGGGGGCCCGTCAGCCCCAGCATTTT.

The V gene is TRBV4-1, the J gene TRBJ1-1; tentatively, D is TRBD1 (5 bases). Trimming left V 2 bases short and J 6 bases short, with 13 bases between. Germline lookup yields CDR1 MGHRA and CDR2 YSYEKL. This CDR3 spans 14 amino acids. CDR3 sequence reads: CASSQPGARAEAFF. The CDR3, as DNA: TGCGCCAGCAGCCAACCTGGGGCTCGCGCTGAAGCTTTCTTT.

V gene TRBV10-3 combines with J gene TRBJ2-3; 10 bases match TRBD2. The CDR3 is 13 amino acids. J was trimmed by 4 bases and V by 8 bases; bases with no gene match: 3. Germline CDR1 reads ENHRY; CDR2 reads SYGVKD. The CDR3 sequence: CAIGAGGADTQYF. The DNA of the CDR3 is TGTGCCATCGGAGCGGGAGGGGCAGATACGCAGTATTTT.

This rearrangement joins TRBV6-2 or TRBV6-3 to TRBJ2-5; D possibly corresponds to TRBD2 (6 bases). The CDR3 consists of 18 residues. With 2 bases removed from V and 4 bases from J, the gap between germline ends came to 23 bases. Germline values: CDR1 MNHEY, CDR2 SVGEGT. The CDR3 DNA reads as TGTGCCAGCAGTTACCTTAGTAGCAGTCTCGGGGGATCAGAGACCCAGTACTTC. Translated, it gives CASSYLSSSLGGSETQYF.

The DNA for the CDR3 is TGTGCCAGCAGCTCAAAGGGACTAGCGGGAGGGCCTCGTACGCAGTATTTT. Amino acids: CASSSKGLAGGPRTQYF. J is TRBJ2-3 and V is TRBV5-4; 16 bases agree with TRBD2. V shed 3 bases and J 8 bases; nucleotides not matched to a gene: 9. From germline, CDR1 is SGHNT and CDR2 YYREEE (reference sequence). This CDR3 has 17 amino acids. Complete variable domain (other parts from reference TRBV5-4 and TRBJ2-3): ETGVTQSPTHLIKTRGQQVTLRCSSQSGHNTVSWYQQALGQGPQFIFQYYREEENGRGNFPPRFSGLQFPNYSSELNVNALELDDSALYLCASSSKGLAGGPRTQYFGPGTRLTVL.

This clone has just a few counts. The chain uses TRBV19 and TRBJ1-2, with unresolved D. CDR3 length equals 12 residues. CDR1 and CDR2 from the germline V gene are LNHDA and SQIVND (reference sequence). V gave up 7 bases and J gave up 5 bases, with 11 bases separating them. The CDR3 DNA is TGTGCCAGTACCCACCGGGGTTATGGCTACACCTTC. Its translation: CASTHRGYGYTF.